Listed below are T cell receptor beta chains from one sample, sequenced in a study of tumor and adjacent non-tumor tissue in lung cancer. TCRdb analysed the multiplex PCR reads with MiXCR anew, one entry per CDR3 protein. The sample consists of about 75,000 distinct CDR3 sequences, under 80% of them appearing once. The specimen was lung tumor tissue. All receptors derive from a woman between 50 and 59 years old with non-small cell lung cancer. Each CDR3 is given with its conserved first and last residue. The D gene is left open where the match is weak. Some rows have no size entry. The others give once, few or many, or a class for an expanded clone.

j_gene | d_gene | abundance | v_gene | CDR3aa | CDR3nt
TRBJ2-3 | - | many | TRBV18 | CASSPIGDTQYF | TGTGCCAGCTCACCAATCGGAGATACGCAGTATTTT
TRBJ1-1 | TRBD1 | - | TRBV29-1 | CSAGGTVNTEVFF | TGCAGCGCTGGGGGGACAGTGAACACTGAAGTTTTCTTT
TRBJ1-5 | - | - | TRBV20-1 | CSARTLGGPQHF | TGCAGTGCTAGAACTCTCGGGGGTCCCCAGCATTTT
TRBJ2-7 | - | - | TRBV28 | CASSTRPGKRSYEQYF | TGTGCCAGCAGTACCAGACCGGGTAAACGGTCCTACGAGCAGTACTTT
TRBJ2-2 | - | - | TRBV11-2 | CAGGYTRGTGELIF | TGTGCCGGCGGCTATACTAGAGGCACCGGGGAGCTGATTTTT
TRBJ2-7 | TRBD2 | - | TRBV28 | CASGGQREWSDEQYF | TGTGCCAGCGGTGGTCAGCGGGAGTGGAGCGACGAGCAGTACTTC
TRBJ1-5 | - | many | TRBV30 | CAWSPWGSNQPQHF | TGTGCCTGGAGCCCCTGGGGTAGCAATCAGCCCCAGCATTTT
TRBJ2-4 | - | once | TRBV28 | CASSLVGKNIKYF | TGTGCCAGCAGTTTAGTAGGCAAAAACATTAAGTACTTC
TRBJ2-3 | - | once | TRBV11-3 | CASSSPPYSSSSSSTDKQYF | TGTGCCAGCAGCTCTCCCCCTTATTCTTCCTCTAGCAGTAGCACAGATAAGCAGTATTTT
TRBJ2-1 | TRBD1 | - | TRBV4-2 | CANSQDWTGNNEQFF | TGTGCCAACAGCCAGGATTGGACAGGGAACAATGAGCAGTTCTTC
TRBJ2-2 | - | - | TRBV24-1 | CTTSDLPPANTGGLFF | TGTACCACCAGTGATTTGCCCCCTGCGAACACCGGGGGGCTGTTTTTT
TRBJ2-3 | - | - | TRBV28 | CTSSLPSSHTDTQYF | TGTACCAGCAGTTTACCCTCGTCTCACACAGATACACAGTATTTT
TRBJ2-7 | - | many | TRBV20-1 | CSARTRDSLWEQYF | TGCAGTGCTAGGACCCGGGACTCCCTTTGGGAGCAGTACTTC
TRBJ2-7 | - | medium-sized | TRBV10-3 | CAIGGARQGGSEQYF | TGTGCCATCGGCGGAGCGAGACAGGGAGGTTCCGAGCAGTACTTC
TRBJ1-5 | - | - | TRBV5-5 | CASSVKPDCNQPQHF | TGTGCCAGCAGCGTTAAGCCGGACTGTAATCAGCCCCAGCATTTT
TRBJ2-7 | - | medium-sized | TRBV28 | CASSFGRGRDEQYF | TGTGCCAGCAGTTTCGGTCGGGGCAGGGACGAGCAGTACTTC
TRBJ2-5 | TRBD2 | - | TRBV29-1 | CSLAASGSTETQYF | TGCAGCTTGGCGGCTAGCGGGAGCACTGAGACCCAGTACTTC
TRBJ2-7 | TRBD2 | - | TRBV4-2 | CANSQDGTSGSYEQYF | TGTGCCAACAGCCAAGATGGGACTAGCGGGAGTTACGAACAGTACTTC
TRBJ1-3 | TRBD1 | once | TRBV10-3 | CVSLTGNGNTIYF | TGTGTCAGCTTGACAGGGAACGGAAACACCATATATTTT
TRBJ2-2 | TRBD2 | few | TRBV7-9 | CANSSNPRGGAGELFF | TGTGCCAACAGCTCCAACCCCCGGGGAGGGGCCGGGGAGTTGTTTTTT
TRBJ2-1 | TRBD2 | - | TRBV11-1 | CAGSSGLAGGMQFF | TGTGCCGGCAGCTCAGGACTAGCGGGAGGTATGCAGTTCTTC
TRBJ1-2 | - | - | TRBV12-3/TRBV12-4 | CAGRFGGDVYSYTF | TGTGCCGGCAGATTCGGGGGGGACGTGTATAGTTACACCTTC
TRBJ2-7 | TRBD2 | - | TRBV5-6 | CASGFSGLSYEQYF | TGTGCCAGCGGCTTTTCGGGACTATCCTACGAGCAGTACTTC
TRBJ1-6 | - | once | TRBV6-1 | CASIMGISPLHF | TGTGCCAGCATCATGGGGATTTCACCCCTCCACTTC
TRBJ2-1 | TRBD2 | few | TRBV29-1 | CSVHSWISGSSFEQFF | TGCAGCGTACACTCCTGGATTAGCGGGAGTAGTTTTGAGCAGTTCTTT
TRBJ2-6 | - | - | TRBV20-1 | CSARGEGSSANVLTF | TGCAGTGCTAGAGGGGAAGGGTCCAGTGCCAACGTCCTGACTTTC
TRBJ2-4 | - | many | TRBV6-5 | CASSYGSQNIQYF | TGTGCCAGCAGTTACGGCTCACAAAACATTCAGTACTTC
TRBJ2-7 | - | many | TRBV7-9 | CASSSSGDEQYF | TGTGCCAGCAGCTCCTCAGGGGACGAGCAGTACTTC
TRBJ2-6 | TRBD1 | once | TRBV10-2 | CASSPGTGSGANALTF | TGCGCCAGTAGTCCCGGGACAGGGTCCGGGGCCAACGCCCTGACTTTC
TRBJ1-4 | - | - | TRBV4-1 | CTSSQGATSEKLFF | TGCACCAGCAGCCAAGGGGCAACTAGTGAAAAACTGTTTTTT
TRBJ2-5 | - | - | TRBV12-3/TRBV12-4 | CASNWGQGGVTQYF | TGTGCCAGCAATTGGGGCCAGGGGGGGGTGACCCAGTACTTC
TRBJ2-1 | - | - | TRBV20-1 | CSARPTPSATAYNEQFF | TGCAGTGCTAGACCCACCCCTAGCGCGACCGCCTACAATGAGCAATTCTTC
TRBJ2-3 | - | - | TRBV12-3/TRBV12-4 | CASSPTGMKQYF | TGTGCCAGCAGTCCAACCGGAATGAAGCAGTATTTT
TRBJ1-4 | - | - | TRBV6-1 | CAGNQGNEKLFF | TGTGCCGGCAATCAGGGAAACGAAAAACTGTTTTTT
TRBJ2-7 | - | once | TRBV14 | CGRSAHGITYEQYF | TGTGGCAGGAGCGCCCATGGAATAACCTACGAGCAGTACTTC
TRBJ2-5 | TRBD2 | many | TRBV11-2 | CASSFSTTSAYQETQYF | TGTGCCAGCAGCTTCTCAACGACTAGCGCGTATCAAGAGACCCAGTACTTC
TRBJ2-7 | - | once | TRBV30 | CPWNGISSSYEQYF | TGTCCCTGGAACGGGATTAGCTCCAGCTATGAGCAGTACTTC
TRBJ1-5 | - | - | TRBV7-9 | CVSSSELTGSQPQHF | TGTGTCAGCAGCTCCGAACTAACAGGGAGTCAGCCCCAGCATTTT
TRBJ2-7 | - | - | TRBV6-2/TRBV6-3 | CVSRIRDLSYEQYF | TGTGTCAGCAGAATCCGAGACCTCTCCTACGAGCAGTACTTC
TRBJ2-2 | - | - | TRBV4-1 | CASSQVGSSGIFAGERFF | TGCGCCAGCAGCCAAGTGGGATCTAGTGGGATATTTGCCGGGGAACGGTTTTTT
TRBJ1-4 | TRBD1 | - | TRBV6-5 | CASKEGQGNDKLFF | TGTGCCAGCAAAGAGGGACAGGGGAATGATAAACTGTTTTTT
TRBJ2-7 | - | - | TRBV10-2 | CVSSPAPGNSYEQYF | TGCGTCAGCAGCCCCGCCCCCGGGAATTCCTACGAGCAGTACTTC
TRBJ2-5 | TRBD2 | - | TRBV28 | CASSFGVRGETQYF | TGTGCCAGCAGTTTCGGCGTGCGGGGGGAGACCCAGTACTTC
TRBJ2-7 | - | - | TRBV4-1 | CASNQGTCGIYEQYF | TGCGCCAGCAACCAAGGCACTTGCGGGATCTACGAGCAGTACTTC
TRBJ2-7 | TRBD1 | - | TRBV6-6 | CASSPRDSLYEQYF | TGTGCTAGCAGCCCCAGGGACAGCCTCTACGAGCAGTACTTC
TRBJ2-3 | - | - | TRBV11-2 | CASSLDWGDTQFF | TGTGCCAGCAGCTTAGACTGGGGGGATACGCAGTTTTTT
TRBJ2-7 | - | - | TRBV28 | CANSHPGPYEQYF | TGTGCCAACTCCCACCCGGGACCCTATGAGCAGTACTTC
TRBJ1-1 | TRBD1 | - | TRBV11-2 | CASNFLDRGTVAFF | TGTGCCAGCAACTTTTTGGACAGGGGCACCGTAGCTTTCTTT
TRBJ2-1 | - | - | TRBV7-9 | CAGGHSGNEKFF | TGTGCCGGCGGCCATAGTGGGAATGAGAAGTTCTTC
TRBJ1-6 | - | - | TRBV5-4 | CTSSSLGARKNSPLHF | TGTACCAGCAGCTCGTTAGGAGCTCGAAAGAATTCACCCCTCCACTTT